This T cell receptor (beta chain) stems from a study of tumor and adjacent non-tumor tissue in lung cancer. Study overall: There were 11 to 12 adenocarcinoma, a couple of squamous cell carcinoma and 1 small cell lung cancer cases. The patients, roughly 10 men and roughly 5 women, were roughly 30 to 80 with stage I to III disease.

TCRbeta libraries were built with three rounds of nested PCR, modified from ARM-PCR. TCRdb analysed the multiplex PCR reads with MiXCR anew, one entry per CDR3 protein. The repertoire holds 200,000 to 250,000 distinct CDR3 sequences, with 71% as singletons. Study outcomes and limitations: Top 100 clones took a larger repertoire share in normal lung.

RNA was extracted from bulk tissue without any cell sorting. Chemotherapy-naive patients with new lung cancer underwent thoracic surgery in China, August–late 2014. The CDR3 loop spans 13 amino acids. A note on this clonotype: Its specificity is not known. A single base separates this from a much larger clone, so it may be a read error.

The sequenced sample was lung tumor tissue. This TCR derives from a man aged 60 to 69 with non-small cell lung cancer. J is TRBJ1-2 and V is TRBV12-3 or TRBV12-4; D might be TRBD1 (6 bases). The CDR3 reads CASRMQGTGGCTF. The CDR3 DNA is TGTGCCAGCAGAATGCAGGGTACGGGGGGCTGCACCTTC.